This T cell receptor beta chain is drawn from a study of T-cell reconstitution after alpha-beta-depleted transplantation in children. The germline gives CDR1 SGDLS, CDR2 YYNGEE. V gave up 4 bases and J gave up 4 bases, with 15 bases separating them. The CDR3 is 16 amino acids. Notes on the study in general: The study traced high day-60 TCRbeta diversity in some patients to surviving recipient T cells and thymic progenitors. Reportedly, only several hundred clones from non-depleted graft cells drove alpha-beta T-cell counts at about two months. From newly produced T cells came most of the T-cell counts and diversity one year after transplant.

Unique molecular identifiers were incorporated when the TCRbeta library was constructed. TCRdb passed the PCR reads through MiXCR, listing each CDR3 protein once. The data show 800,000 to 1,000,000 distinct CDR3 sequences, with about 26% seen just once and about 28% held by the top ten. This clonotype was counted a few times. Its specificity is unknown. This clonotype was sampled from a boy under two years old who had a stem cell transplant for SCID, so the T cells may come from the graft donor. This chain links TRBV9 with TRBJ2-6; TRBD1 or TRBD2 may be the D gene (6 bases each). The sequenced sample was PBMCs, mostly from graft donor cells, obtained 360 days after TCRalphabeta/CD19-depleted stem cell transplant. CDR3: CASSPRGVAGANVLTF. Written as DNA, the CDR3 is TGTGCCAGCAGCCCAAGGGGGGTGGCCGGGGCCAACGTCCTGACTTTC.